The T cell receptor (beta chain) under discussion was sequenced for a study of blood T cell repertoires in COVID-19. This table comes from immunoSEQ multiplex PCR, and its TCRdb copy is limited to in-frame clones, with some not included. The sample includes a few hundred thousand clones, approximately 85% of them seen just once. The junction had 3 bases not matched to a gene; V was cut back by 1 base and J by 6 bases. Per the germline V gene, CDR1 is SGHDT and CDR2 is YYEEEE. The CDR3 is 14 amino acids. This receptor was identified in a human donor in a cohort sampled during active COVID-19. The chain combines TRBV5-6 with TRBJ1-4; TRBD1 aligns across 7 bases. Material: peripheral blood. The chain's CDR3 is CASSLFQGDEKLFF. The DNA of the CDR3 is TGTGCCAGCAGCTTGTTCCAGGGGGATGAAAAACTGTTTTTT.